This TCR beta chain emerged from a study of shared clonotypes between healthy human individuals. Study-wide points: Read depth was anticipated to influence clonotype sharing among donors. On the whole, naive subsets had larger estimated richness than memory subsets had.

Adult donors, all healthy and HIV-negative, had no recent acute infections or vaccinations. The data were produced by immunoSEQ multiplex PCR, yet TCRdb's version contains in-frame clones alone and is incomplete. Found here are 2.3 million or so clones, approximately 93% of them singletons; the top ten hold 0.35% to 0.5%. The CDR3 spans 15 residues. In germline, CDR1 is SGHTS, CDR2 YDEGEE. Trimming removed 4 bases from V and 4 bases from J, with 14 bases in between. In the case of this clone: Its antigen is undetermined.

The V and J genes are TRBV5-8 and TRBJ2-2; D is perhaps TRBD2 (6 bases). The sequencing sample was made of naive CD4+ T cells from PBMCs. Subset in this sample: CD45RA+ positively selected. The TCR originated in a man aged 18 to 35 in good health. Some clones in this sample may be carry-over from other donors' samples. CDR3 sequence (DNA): TGTGCCAGCAGCCACGGGACTTCCTCCACCGGGGAGCTGTTTTTT. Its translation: CASSHGTSSTGELFF.